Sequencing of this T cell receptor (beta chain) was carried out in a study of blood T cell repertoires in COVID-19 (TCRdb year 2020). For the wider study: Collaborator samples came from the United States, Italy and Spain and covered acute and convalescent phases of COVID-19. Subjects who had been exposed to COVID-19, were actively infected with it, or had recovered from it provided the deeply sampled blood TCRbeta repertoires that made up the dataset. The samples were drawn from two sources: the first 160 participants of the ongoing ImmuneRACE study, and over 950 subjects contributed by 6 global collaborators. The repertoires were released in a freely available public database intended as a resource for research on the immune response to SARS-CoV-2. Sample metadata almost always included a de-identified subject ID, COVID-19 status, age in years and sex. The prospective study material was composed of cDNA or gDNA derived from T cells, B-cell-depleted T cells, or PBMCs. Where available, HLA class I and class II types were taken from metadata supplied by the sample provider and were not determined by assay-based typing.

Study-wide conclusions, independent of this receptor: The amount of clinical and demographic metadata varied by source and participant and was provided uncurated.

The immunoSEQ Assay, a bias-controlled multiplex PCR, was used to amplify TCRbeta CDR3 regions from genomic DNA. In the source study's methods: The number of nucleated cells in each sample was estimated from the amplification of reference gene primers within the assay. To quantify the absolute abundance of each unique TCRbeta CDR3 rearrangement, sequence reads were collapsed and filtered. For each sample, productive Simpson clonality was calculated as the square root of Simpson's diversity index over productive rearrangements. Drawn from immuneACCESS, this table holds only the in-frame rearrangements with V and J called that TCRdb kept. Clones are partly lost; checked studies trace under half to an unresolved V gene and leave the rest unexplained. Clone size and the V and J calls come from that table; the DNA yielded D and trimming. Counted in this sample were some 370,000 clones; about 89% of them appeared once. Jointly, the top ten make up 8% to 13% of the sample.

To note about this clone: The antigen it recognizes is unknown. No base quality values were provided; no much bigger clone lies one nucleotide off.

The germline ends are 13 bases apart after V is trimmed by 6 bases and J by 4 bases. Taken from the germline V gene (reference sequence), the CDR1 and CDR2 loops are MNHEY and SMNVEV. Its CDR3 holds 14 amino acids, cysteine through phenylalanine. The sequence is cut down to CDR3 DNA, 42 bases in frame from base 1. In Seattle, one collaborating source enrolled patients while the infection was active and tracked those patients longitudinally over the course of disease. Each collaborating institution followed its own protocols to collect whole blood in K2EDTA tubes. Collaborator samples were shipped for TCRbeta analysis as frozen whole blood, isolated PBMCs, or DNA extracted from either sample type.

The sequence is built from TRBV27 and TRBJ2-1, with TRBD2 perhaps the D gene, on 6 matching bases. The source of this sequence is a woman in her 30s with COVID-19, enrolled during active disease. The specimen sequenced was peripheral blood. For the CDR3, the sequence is CASRLAEGYNEQFF. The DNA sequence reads TGTGCCAGCAGACTAGCTGAGGGGTACAATGAGCAGTTCTTC.